The subject of this entry is one TCR beta chain. The record originates from a study of blood T cell repertoires in COVID-19. Sequencing used immunoSEQ multiplex PCR; TCRdb keeps in-frame clones, though not all of them. Found here are roughly 87,000 clones, approximately 82% of them singletons; the top ten hold around 2.1%. The germline V gene encodes CDR1 SGDLS and CDR2 YYNGEE. This CDR3 has 14 residues. V dropped 0 bases and J dropped 0 bases, with 6 bases sitting between them. This TCR came from a woman in her seventies with acute or convalescent COVID-19. This chain links TRBV9 with TRBJ1-1; D gene ambiguous. Sequencing was performed on peripheral blood. The CDR3: CASSVGRLNTEAFF. The CDR3 nucleotides are TGTGCCAGCAGCGTAGGCAGATTGAACACTGAAGCTTTCTTT.